This T cell receptor beta chain came from a study of T cell responses to AZD1222 COVID-19 vaccine. In the case of this clone: The antigen remains unidentified.

The CDR3 is 15 residues long. Germline loops: CDR1 MNHEY, CDR2 SVGAGI. Trimming pared 4 bases from V and 7 bases from J, leaving 14 bases between. Profiling relied on immunoSEQ multiplex PCR, and the TCRdb table lists in-frame clones only, not all of them. This table holds tens of thousands of clones, 88% found once. Study results and limitations: White British people made up most donors, females outnumbered males, and clonal diversity was possibly underestimated. Two AZD1222 administrations were followed by greater Spike-specific TCR breadth and depth.

The rearrangement links TRBV6-5 to TRBJ1-6, with a weak D call TRBD1 (6 bases). This clonotype was sampled from an adult in good health. Sequencing was performed on peripheral blood, taken on day 0 of MenACWY control vaccination. In DNA, the CDR3 is TGTGCCAGCAGTTGGCAGGGGTATGGCAATTCACCCCTCCACTTT. It encodes CASSWQGYGNSPLHF.